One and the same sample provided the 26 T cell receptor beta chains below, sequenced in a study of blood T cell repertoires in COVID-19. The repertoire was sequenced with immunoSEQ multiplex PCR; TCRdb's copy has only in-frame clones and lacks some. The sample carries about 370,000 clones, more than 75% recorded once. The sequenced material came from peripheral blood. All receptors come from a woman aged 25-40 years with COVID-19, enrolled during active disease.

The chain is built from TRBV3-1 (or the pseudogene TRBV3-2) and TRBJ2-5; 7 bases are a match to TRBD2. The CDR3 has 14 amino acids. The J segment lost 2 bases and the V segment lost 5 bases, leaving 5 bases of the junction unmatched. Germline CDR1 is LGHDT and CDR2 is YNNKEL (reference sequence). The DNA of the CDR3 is TGTGCCAGCAGCTATTCTAGCGGACAAGAGACCCAGTACTTC. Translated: CASSYSSGQETQYF.

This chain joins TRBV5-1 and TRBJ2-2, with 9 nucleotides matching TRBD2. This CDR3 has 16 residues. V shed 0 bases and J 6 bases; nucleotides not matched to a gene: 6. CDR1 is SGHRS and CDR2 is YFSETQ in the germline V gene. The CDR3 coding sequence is TGCGCCAGCAGCTTGGTCGTAGCGGGAGCCTCCGGGGAGCTGTTTTTT. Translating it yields CASSLVVAGASGELFF. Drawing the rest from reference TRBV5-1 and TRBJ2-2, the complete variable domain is KAGVTQTPRYLIKTRGQQVTLSCSPISGHRSVSWYQQTPGQGLQFLFEYFSETQRNKGNFPGRFSGRQFSNSRSEMNVSTLELGDSALYLCASSLVVAGASGELFFGEGSRLTVL.

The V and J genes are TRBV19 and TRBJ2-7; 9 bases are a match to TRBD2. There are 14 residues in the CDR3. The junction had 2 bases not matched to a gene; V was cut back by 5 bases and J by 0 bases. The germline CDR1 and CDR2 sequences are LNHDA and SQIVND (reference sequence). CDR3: CASSSSGNSYEQYF. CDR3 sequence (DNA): TGTGCCAGTAGTTCTAGCGGGAACTCCTACGAGCAGTACTTC.

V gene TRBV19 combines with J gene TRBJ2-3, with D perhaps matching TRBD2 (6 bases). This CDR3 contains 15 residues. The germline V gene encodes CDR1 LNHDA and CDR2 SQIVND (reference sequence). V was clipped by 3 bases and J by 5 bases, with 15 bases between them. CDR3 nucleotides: TGTGCCAGTAGTATTAGAACACTAGCCGAAGATACGCAGTATTTT. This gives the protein CASSIRTLAEDTQYF.

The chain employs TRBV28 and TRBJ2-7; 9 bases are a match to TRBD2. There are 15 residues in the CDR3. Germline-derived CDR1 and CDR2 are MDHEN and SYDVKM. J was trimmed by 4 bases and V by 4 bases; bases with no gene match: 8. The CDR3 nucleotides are TGTGCCAGCAGTTCCCCGGCTAGCGGGAAGTACGAGCAGTACTTC. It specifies CASSSPASGKYEQYF.

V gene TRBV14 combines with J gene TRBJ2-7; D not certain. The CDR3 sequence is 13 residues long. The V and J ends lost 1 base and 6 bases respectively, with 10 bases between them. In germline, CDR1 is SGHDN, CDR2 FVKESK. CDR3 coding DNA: TGTGCCAGCAGCCAAGTCCGAACGGGCGAGCAGTACTTC. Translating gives CASSQVRTGEQYF. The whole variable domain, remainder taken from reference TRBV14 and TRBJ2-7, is EAGVTQFPSHSVIEKGQTVTLRCDPISGHDNLYWYRRVMGKEIKFLLHFVKESKQDESGMPNNRFLAERTGGTYSTLKVQPAELEDSGVYFCASSQVRTGEQYFGPGTRLTVT.

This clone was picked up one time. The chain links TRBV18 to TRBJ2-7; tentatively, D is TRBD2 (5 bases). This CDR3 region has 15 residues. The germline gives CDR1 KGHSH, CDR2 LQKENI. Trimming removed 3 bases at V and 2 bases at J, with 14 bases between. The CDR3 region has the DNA TGTGCCAGCTCACCCGGACGGGGTACTACCTACGAGCAGTACTTC. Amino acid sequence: CASSPGRGTTYEQYF.

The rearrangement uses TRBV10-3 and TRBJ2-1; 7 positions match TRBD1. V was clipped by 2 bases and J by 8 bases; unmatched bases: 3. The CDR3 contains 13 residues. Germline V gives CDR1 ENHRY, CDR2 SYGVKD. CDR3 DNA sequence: TGTGCCATCAGTGAGGACAGGGACGATGAGCAGTTCTTC. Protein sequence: CAISEDRDDEQFF.

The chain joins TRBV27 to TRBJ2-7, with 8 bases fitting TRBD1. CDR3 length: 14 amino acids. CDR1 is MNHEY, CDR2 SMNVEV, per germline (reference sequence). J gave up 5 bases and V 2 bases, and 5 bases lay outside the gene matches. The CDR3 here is CASSLVGQGHEQYF. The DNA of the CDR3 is TGTGCCAGCAGTTTAGTAGGACAGGGCCACGAGCAGTACTTC.

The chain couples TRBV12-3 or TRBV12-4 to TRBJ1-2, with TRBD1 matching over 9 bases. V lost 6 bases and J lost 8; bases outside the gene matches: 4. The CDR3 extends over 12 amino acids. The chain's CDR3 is CASRDGTGGYTF. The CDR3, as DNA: TGTGCCAGCAGAGACGGGACAGGGGGCTACACCTTC.

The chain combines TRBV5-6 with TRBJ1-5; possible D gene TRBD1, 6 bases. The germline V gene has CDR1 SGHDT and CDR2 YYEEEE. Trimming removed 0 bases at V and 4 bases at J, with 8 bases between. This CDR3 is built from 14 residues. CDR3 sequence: CASSLGTGNQPQHF. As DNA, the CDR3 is TGTGCCAGCAGCTTGGGCACAGGGAATCAGCCCCAGCATTTT.

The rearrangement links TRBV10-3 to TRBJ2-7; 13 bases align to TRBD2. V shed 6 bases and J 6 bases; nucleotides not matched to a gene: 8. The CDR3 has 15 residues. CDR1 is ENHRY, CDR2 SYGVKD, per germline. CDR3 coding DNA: TGTGCCATCAGCTTTGGGACTAGCGGGACGGGCGAGCAGTACTTC. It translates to CAISFGTSGTGEQYF.

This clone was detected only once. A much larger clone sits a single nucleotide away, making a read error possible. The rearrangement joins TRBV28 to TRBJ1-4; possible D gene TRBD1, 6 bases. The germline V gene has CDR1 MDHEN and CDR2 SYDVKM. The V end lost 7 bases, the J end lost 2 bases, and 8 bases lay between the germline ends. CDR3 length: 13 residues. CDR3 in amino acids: CASTGHTNEKLFF. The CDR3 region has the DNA TGTGCCAGCACGGGACACACTAATGAAAAACTGTTTTTT.

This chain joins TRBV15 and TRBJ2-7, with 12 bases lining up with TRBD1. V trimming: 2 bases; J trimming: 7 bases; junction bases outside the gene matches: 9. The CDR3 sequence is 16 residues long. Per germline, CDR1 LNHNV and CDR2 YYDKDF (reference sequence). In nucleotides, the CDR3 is TGTGCCACCAGCAGACTGCCGGGACAGGGGGCGAGAGAGCAGTACTTC. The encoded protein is CATSRLPGQGAREQYF. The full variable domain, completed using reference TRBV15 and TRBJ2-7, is DAMVIQNPRYQVTQFGKPVTLSCSQTLNHNVMYWYQQKSSQAPKLLFHYYDKDFNNEADTPDNFQSRRPNTSFCFLDIRSPGLGDTAMYLCATSRLPGQGAREQYFGPGTRLTVT.

CDR3: CSVGGSTETQYF. In DNA form, the CDR3 reads TGCAGCGTTGGGGGCTCAACAGAGACCCAGTACTTC. This sequence joins TRBV29-1 and TRBJ2-5, with D perhaps matching TRBD1 (5 bases). This CDR3 has 12 residues. Between the trimmed V and J ends, which lost 4 bases and 4 bases, there was a span of 10 bases. Germline CDR1 is SQVTM and CDR2 is ANQGSEA.

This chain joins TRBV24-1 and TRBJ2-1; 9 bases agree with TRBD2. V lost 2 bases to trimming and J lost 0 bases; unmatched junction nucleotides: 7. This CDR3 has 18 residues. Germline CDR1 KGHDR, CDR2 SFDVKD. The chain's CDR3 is CATSDSGEREASYNEQFF. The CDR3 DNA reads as TGTGCCACCAGTGATTCGGGAGAGCGGGAGGCCTCCTACAATGAGCAGTTCTTC.

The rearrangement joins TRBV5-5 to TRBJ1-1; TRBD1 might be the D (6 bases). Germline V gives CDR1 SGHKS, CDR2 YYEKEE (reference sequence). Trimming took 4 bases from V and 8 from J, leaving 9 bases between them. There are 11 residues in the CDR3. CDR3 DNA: TGTGCCAGCAGCCCGGGGACAGAAGCTTTCTTT. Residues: CASSPGTEAFF. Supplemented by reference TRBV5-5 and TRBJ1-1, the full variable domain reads DAGVTQSPTHLIKTRGQQVTLRCSPISGHKSVSWYQQVLGQGPQFIFQYYEKEERGRGNFPDRFSARQFPNYSSELNVNALLLGDSALYLCASSPGTEAFFGQGTRLTVV.

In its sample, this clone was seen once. CDR3 bases: TGTGCCAGCAGCCCATGGACTAGGTCCTACGAGCAGTACTTC. Residues: CASSPWTRSYEQYF. J is TRBJ2-7 and V is TRBV7-9; TRBD2 matches 7 bases. V lost 5 bases, J lost 1 base, and 5 bases stayed unmatched. CDR1 is SEHNR, CDR2 FQNEAQ, per germline (reference sequence). The length of the CDR3 is 14 residues.

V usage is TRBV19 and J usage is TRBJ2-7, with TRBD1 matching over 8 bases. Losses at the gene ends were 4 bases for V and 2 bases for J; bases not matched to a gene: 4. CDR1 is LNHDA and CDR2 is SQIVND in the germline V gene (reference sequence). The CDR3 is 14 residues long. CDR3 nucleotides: TGTGCCAGTAGTACCCGGGACAGGACCTACGAGCAGTACTTC. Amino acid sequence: CASSTRDRTYEQYF.

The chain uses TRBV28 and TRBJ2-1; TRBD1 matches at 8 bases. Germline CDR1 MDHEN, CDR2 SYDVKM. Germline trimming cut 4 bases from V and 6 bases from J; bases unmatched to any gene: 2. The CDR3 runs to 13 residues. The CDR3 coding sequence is TGTGCCAGCAGTTCGGACAGGGTCAATGAGCAGTTCTTC. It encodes CASSSDRVNEQFF.

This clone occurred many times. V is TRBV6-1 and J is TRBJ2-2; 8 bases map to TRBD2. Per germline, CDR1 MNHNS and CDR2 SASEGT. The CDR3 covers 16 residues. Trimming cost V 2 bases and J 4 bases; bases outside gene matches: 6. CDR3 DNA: TGTGCCAGCAGTGAATATCTAGCGGGCGGCACCGGGGAGCTGTTTTTT. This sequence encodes CASSEYLAGGTGELFF.

The CDR3 DNA is TGTGCCAGCAGCGTGGAGAGGGTCTACGAGCAGTACTTC. It specifies CASSVERVYEQYF. The chain uses TRBV2 and TRBJ2-7, with a tentative D call TRBD2 (5 bases). Per germline, CDR1 SNHLY and CDR2 FYNNEI. V gave up 6 bases and J gave up 3 bases, with 12 bases separating them. This CDR3 region has 13 residues.

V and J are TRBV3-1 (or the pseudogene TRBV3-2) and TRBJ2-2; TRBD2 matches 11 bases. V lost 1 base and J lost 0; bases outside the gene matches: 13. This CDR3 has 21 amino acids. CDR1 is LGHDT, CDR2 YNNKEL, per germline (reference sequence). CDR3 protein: CASSQVRIGGLAATNTGELFF. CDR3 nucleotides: TGTGCCAGCAGCCAAGTAAGGATAGGGGGACTAGCGGCAACGAACACCGGGGAGCTGTTTTTT.

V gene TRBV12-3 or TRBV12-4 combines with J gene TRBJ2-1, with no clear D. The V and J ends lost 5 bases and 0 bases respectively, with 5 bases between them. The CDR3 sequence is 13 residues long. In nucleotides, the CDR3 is TGTGCCAGCAGTCTTAGCTCCTACAATGAGCAGTTCTTC. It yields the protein CASSLSSYNEQFF.

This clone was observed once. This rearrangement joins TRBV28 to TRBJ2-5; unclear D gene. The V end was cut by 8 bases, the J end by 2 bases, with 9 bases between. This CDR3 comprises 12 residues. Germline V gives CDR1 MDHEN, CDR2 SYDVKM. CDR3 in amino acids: CASSTRQETQYF. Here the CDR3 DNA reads TGTGCCAGCTCCACCAGACAAGAGACCCAGTACTTC.

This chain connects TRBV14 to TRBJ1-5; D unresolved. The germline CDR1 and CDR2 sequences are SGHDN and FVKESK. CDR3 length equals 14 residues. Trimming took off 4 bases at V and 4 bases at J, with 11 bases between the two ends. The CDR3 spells CASSPSLLNQPQHF. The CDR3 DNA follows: TGTGCCAGCAGCCCGTCTTTACTGAATCAGCCCCAGCATTTT. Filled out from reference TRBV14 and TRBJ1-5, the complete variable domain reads EAGVTQFPSHSVIEKGQTVTLRCDPISGHDNLYWYRRVMGKEIKFLLHFVKESKQDESGMPNNRFLAERTGGTYSTLKVQPAELEDSGVYFCASSPSLLNQPQHFGDGTRLSIL.